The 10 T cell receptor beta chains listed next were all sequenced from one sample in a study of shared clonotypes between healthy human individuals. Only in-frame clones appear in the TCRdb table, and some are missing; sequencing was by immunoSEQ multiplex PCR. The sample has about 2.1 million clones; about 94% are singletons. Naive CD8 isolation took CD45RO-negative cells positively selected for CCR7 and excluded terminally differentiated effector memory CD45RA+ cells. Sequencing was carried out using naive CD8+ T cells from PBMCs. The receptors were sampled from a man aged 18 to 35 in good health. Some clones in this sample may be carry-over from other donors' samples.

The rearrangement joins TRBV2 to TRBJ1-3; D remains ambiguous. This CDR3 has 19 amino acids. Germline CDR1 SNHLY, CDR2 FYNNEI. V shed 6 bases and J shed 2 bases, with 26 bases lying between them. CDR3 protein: CASSRMAVQSGMPGNTIYF. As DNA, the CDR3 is TGTGCCAGCAGCCGCATGGCAGTACAATCTGGGATGCCTGGAAACACCATATATTTT.

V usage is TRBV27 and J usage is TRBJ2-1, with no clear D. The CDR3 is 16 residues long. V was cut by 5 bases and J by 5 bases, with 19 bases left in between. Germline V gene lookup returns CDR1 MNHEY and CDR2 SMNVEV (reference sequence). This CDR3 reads CASSPPSGVGNNEQFF. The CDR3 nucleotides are TGTGCCAGCAGTCCCCCCTCCGGTGTGGGTAACAATGAGCAGTTCTTC.

CDR3 DNA: TGTGCCAGCAGCGTAGAGGATAGCGGGCACTATGTGTTCTTC. As protein: CASSVEDSGHYVFF. V is TRBV9 and J is TRBJ2-1, with 7 bases aligning to TRBD2. The germline CDR1 and CDR2 sequences are SGDLS and YYNGEE. V lost 0 bases, J lost 15 bases, and 12 bases stayed unmatched. The CDR3 sequence is 14 residues long.

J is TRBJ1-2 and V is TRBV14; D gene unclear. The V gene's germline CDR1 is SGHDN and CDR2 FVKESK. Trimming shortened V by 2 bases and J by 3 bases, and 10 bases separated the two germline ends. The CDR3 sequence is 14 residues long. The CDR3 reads CASSQNPGYYGYTF. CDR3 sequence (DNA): TGTGCCAGCAGCCAAAATCCAGGCTACTATGGCTACACCTTC. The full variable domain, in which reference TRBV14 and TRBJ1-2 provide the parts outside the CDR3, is EAGVTQFPSHSVIEKGQTVTLRCDPISGHDNLYWYRRVMGKEIKFLLHFVKESKQDESGMPNNRFLAERTGGTYSTLKVQPAELEDSGVYFCASSQNPGYYGYTFGSGTRLTVV.

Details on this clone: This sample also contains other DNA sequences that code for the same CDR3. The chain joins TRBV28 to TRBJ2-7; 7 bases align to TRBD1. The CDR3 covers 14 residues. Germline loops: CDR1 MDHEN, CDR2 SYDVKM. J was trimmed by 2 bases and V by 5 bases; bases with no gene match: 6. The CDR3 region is CASSPRDRAYEQYF. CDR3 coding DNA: TGTGCCAGCAGTCCCAGGGACAGAGCCTACGAGCAGTACTTC.

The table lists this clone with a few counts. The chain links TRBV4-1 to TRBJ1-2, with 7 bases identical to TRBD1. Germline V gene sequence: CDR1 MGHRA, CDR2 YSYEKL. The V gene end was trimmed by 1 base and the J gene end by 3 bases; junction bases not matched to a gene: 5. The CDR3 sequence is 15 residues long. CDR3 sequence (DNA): TGCGCCAGCAGCCAAGGCGAGGGACAGCACTATGGCTACACCTTC. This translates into CASSQGEGQHYGYTF.

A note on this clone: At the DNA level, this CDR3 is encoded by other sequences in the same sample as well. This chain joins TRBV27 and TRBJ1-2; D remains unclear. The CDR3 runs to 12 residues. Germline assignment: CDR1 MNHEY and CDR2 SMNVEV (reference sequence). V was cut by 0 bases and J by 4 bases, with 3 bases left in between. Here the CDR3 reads CASSLSGYGYTF. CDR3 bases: TGTGCCAGCAGTTTATCTGGCTATGGCTACACCTTC.

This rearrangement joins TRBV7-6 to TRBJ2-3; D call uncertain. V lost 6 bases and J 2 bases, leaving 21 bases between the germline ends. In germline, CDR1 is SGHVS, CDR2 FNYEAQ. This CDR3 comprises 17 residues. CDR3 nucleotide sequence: TGTGCCAGCAGTCACGTTCCCGAGCGAGGTAACACAGATACGCAGTATTTT. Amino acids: CASSHVPERGNTDTQYF.

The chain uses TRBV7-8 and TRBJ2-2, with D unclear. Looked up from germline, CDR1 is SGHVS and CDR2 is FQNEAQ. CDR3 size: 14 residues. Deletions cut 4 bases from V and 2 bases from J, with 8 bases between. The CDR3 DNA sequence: TGTGCCAGCAGCTCCGACATTAACACCGGGGAGCTGTTTTTT. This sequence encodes CASSSDINTGELFF.

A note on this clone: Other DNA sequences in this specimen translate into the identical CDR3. DNA of the CDR3: TGTGCCAGCAGCGAGACAGGGGACACTGAAGCTTTCTTT. Protein: CASSETGDTEAFF. The chain couples TRBV7-3 to TRBJ1-1, with 8 bases that match TRBD1. J lost 3 bases, V lost 5 bases, and 2 bases had no gene match. Germline V gene lookup returns CDR1 SGHTA and CDR2 FQGTGA. The CDR3 loop spans 13 amino acids.